A single sample is the source of the 18 T cell receptor beta chains below, sequenced in a study of T cells in tumors after PD-1 blockade. Profiling relied on immunoSEQ multiplex PCR, and the TCRdb table lists in-frame clones only, not all of them. The data contain just under 65,000 clones, less than 85% of them singletons. Sequences were derived from PBMCs, sampled after anti-PD-1 treatment. The source is a human donor with basal cell carcinoma.

The chain is built from TRBV10-2 and TRBJ2-5, with no clear D. The CDR3 is 13 residues long. Germline V gene lookup returns CDR1 WSHSY and CDR2 SAAADI. Trimming cost V 10 bases and J 1 base, with 13 bases left between them. The CDR3 loop reads CATGLIAQETQYF. In DNA form, the CDR3 reads TGCGCCACCGGTCTTATAGCCCAAGAGACCCAGTACTTC.

The chain uses TRBV30 and TRBJ2-2; the match to TRBD1 covers 9 bases. Germline V gene data show CDR1 as GTSNPN and CDR2 as SVGIG (reference sequence). With 4 bases clipped from V and 5 bases from J, the junction kept 11 bases outside the gene matches. The CDR3 runs 16 residues. In DNA, the CDR3 is TGTGCCTGGAACAATCCGGGACAGGGCGAAACCGGGGAGCTGTTTTTT. Protein: CAWNNPGQGETGELFF.

The chain carries TRBV5-1 and TRBJ2-1, with 16 bases fitting TRBD2. V shed 0 bases and J 15 bases; nucleotides not matched to a gene: 9. Germline V CDR1 and CDR2: SGHRS, YFSETQ. CDR3 length equals 16 residues. The CDR3 region is CASSLVLGTSGGAGFF. In DNA form, the CDR3 reads TGCGCCAGCAGCTTGGTGCTCGGGACTAGCGGGGGGGCTGGGTTCTTC.

There are a few counts of this clone. The genes are TRBV30 and TRBJ1-6; D is perhaps TRBD1 (5 bases). V lost 2 bases to trimming and J lost 10 bases, with 18 bases between them. The CDR3 spans 15 residues. Germline V gene sequence: CDR1 GTSNPN, CDR2 SVGIG (reference sequence). The CDR3 DNA reads TGTGCCTGGAGTACCCGAGGAGGGGTAGGGTCACCCCTCCACTTT. It translates to CAWSTRGGVGSPLHF.

The V and J genes are TRBV7-2 and TRBJ1-2; D is possibly TRBD1 (6 bases). From germline, CDR1 is SGHTA and CDR2 FQGNSA. The length of the CDR3 is 15 residues. Trimming left V 5 bases short and J 5 bases short, with 18 bases between. The CDR3 DNA is TGTGCCAGCAGCCCGGGACAAGGGGGGACTTATGGCTACACCTTC. Translated: CASSPGQGGTYGYTF.

V gene TRBV5-5 combines with J gene TRBJ2-7, with TRBD2 identical over 12 bases. The germline V gene encodes CDR1 SGHKS and CDR2 YYEKEE (reference sequence). Trimming at V came to 3 bases and at J to 6 bases, leaving 4 bases not matched to a gene. The CDR3 length is 14 residues. CDR3: CASSSLAGGVEQYF. The DNA of the CDR3 is TGTGCCAGCAGCTCCCTAGCGGGGGGGGTCGAGCAGTACTTC.

This sequence joins TRBV28 and TRBJ1-6, with a possible D match to TRBD1 (6 bases). V lost 3 bases to trimming and J lost 0 bases, with 9 bases between them. This CDR3 is 16 amino acids long. Germline V lookup: CDR1 MDHEN, CDR2 SYDVKM. CDR3 sequence (DNA): TGTGCCAGCAGTTTGGGGGGCAGCTCCTATAATTCACCCCTCCACTTT. Translating it yields CASSLGGSSYNSPLHF.

This rearrangement joins TRBV5-1 to TRBJ2-6; D might be TRBD2 (6 bases). CDR1 is SGHRS, CDR2 YFSETQ, per germline. The CDR3 extends over 21 amino acids. V was clipped by 1 base and J by 0 bases, with 23 bases between them. CDR3 DNA: TGCGCCAGCAGCTTGTTAGGGGCGGGGACGCTTTCCAGCTCTGGGGCCAACGTCCTGACTTTC. Encoded protein: CASSLLGAGTLSSSGANVLTF.

V is TRBV5-5 and J is TRBJ1-6; TRBD1 matches 8 bases. The CDR3 covers 12 residues. V was pared by 1 base and J by 15 bases, with 3 bases of the junction left unmatched. Germline lookup yields CDR1 SGHKS and CDR2 YYEKEE (reference sequence). The CDR3 bases are TGTGCCAGCAGCTTGCCGACAGGGGTCCTCCACTTT. It is translated as CASSLPTGVLHF.

In the case of this clone: One end of the junction is discordant with germline, which a read error may explain. Other DNA sequences from this sample encode an identical CDR3 as well. The chain couples TRBV6-4 to TRBJ2-2; 11 bases map to TRBD2. The CDR3 contains 18 residues. Germline CDR1 is MRHNA and CDR2 is SNTAGT. The CDR3 DNA sequence: TGTGCCAGTAGTGTCCCCGGGGGTAGCGGGGGGGCCACCGGGGAGCTGTTTTTT. This codes for CASSVPGGSGGATGELFF.

This chain links TRBV20-1 with TRBJ2-5, with TRBD1 matching 7 bases. Losses at the gene ends were 6 bases for V and 1 base for J; bases not matched to a gene: 8. Germline CDR1 reads DFQATT; CDR2 reads SNEGSKA (reference sequence). The CDR3 contains 14 residues. CDR3 coding DNA: TGCAGTGCCAGTGTCGGGACAGCCCAAGAGACCCAGTACTTC. This codes for CSASVGTAQETQYF.

This clone appeared a single time. The rearrangement joins TRBV2 to TRBJ2-7; D not resolved. Germline CDR1 reads SNHLY; CDR2 reads FYNNEI. This CDR3 comprises 14 residues. The germline V and J ends were trimmed by 4 bases and 0 bases, with 10 bases remaining between them. The CDR3 loop reads CASSGSLSSYEQYF. Written as DNA, the CDR3 is TGTGCCAGCAGTGGGTCCCTGAGCTCCTACGAGCAGTACTTC.

The CDR3 here is CASSLKLNTEAFF. CDR3 coding DNA: TGTGCCAGCAGCTTAAAGCTGAACACTGAAGCTTTCTTT. V and J are TRBV5-6 and TRBJ1-1; unclear D gene. The CDR3 loop spans 13 amino acids. The germline V and J ends were trimmed by 2 bases and 0 bases, with 5 bases remaining between them. Germline CDR1 SGHDT, CDR2 YYEEEE.

The chain couples TRBV6-1 to TRBJ1-5, with D possibly matching TRBD1 (5 bases). The CDR3 is made up of 15 amino acids. V shed 2 bases and J shed 4 bases, with 12 bases lying between them. Germline V gene lookup returns CDR1 MNHNS and CDR2 SASEGT. The CDR3 nucleotides read TGTGCCAGCAGTGAAAGGGCAGGGAATAATCAGCCCCAGCATTTT. It specifies CASSERAGNNQPQHF.

The chain uses TRBV5-1 and TRBJ2-7; D might be TRBD1 or TRBD2, each matching 6 bases. V dropped 0 bases and J dropped 3 bases, with 13 bases sitting between them. Germline CDR1 reads SGHRS; CDR2 reads YFSETQ. CDR3 length: 15 residues. The CDR3 region is CASSLEAGEVYEQYF. The CDR3 bases are TGCGCCAGCAGCTTGGAGGCAGGGGAGGTCTACGAGCAGTACTTC.

This clone was observed a handful of times. J is TRBJ1-2 and V is TRBV3-1 (or the pseudogene TRBV3-2), with 7 bases that match TRBD1. Per germline, CDR1 LGHDT and CDR2 YNNKEL (reference sequence). The V segment lost 1 base and the J segment 7 bases; nucleotides outside the gene matches: 0. The CDR3 totals 12 residues. In nucleotides, the CDR3 is TGTGCCAGCAGCCAAGGGGACAGTGGCTACACCTTC. Amino acid sequence: CASSQGDSGYTF.

The rearrangement links TRBV7-9 to TRBJ2-1; the D call may be TRBD1 or TRBD2 (7 bases each). CDR3 length: 12 amino acids. Germline assignment: CDR1 SEHNR and CDR2 FQNEAQ (reference sequence). V lost 0 bases and J lost 14, with 11 bases in between. The DNA for the CDR3 is TGTGCCAGCAGCTTAGCGCAGGGGGGGAAGTTCTTC. Translating gives CASSLAQGGKFF.

The chain couples TRBV5-1 to TRBJ2-3, with D possibly TRBD2 on 6 matching bases. This CDR3 is 17 amino acids long. Germline values: CDR1 SGHRS, CDR2 YFSETQ. V dropped 0 bases and J dropped 4 bases, with 18 bases sitting between them. CDR3 in DNA: TGCGCCAGCAGCTTGGGGCAGACCATCGGGGGTGCAGATACGCAGTATTTT. It encodes CASSLGQTIGGADTQYF.